This T cell receptor beta chain was identified in a study of blood T cell repertoires in COVID-19. Study in general: PBMCs, B-cell-depleted T cells, or T cells were the source of the cDNA or gDNA that made up the material.

Original data processing: Reference gene primers were amplified, and this amplification served to estimate nucleated cell counts. TCRdb's table, derived via immunoSEQ multiplex PCR, lists solely in-frame clones and lacks some. Clonal size and the V and J genes are those of that table, whereas D and trimming came from the DNA. The table has about 120,000 clones, about nine tenths seen once. CDR1 is SGHVS, CDR2 FQNEAQ, per germline. The CDR3 totals 15 residues. The V end was cut by 2 bases, the J end by 5 bases, with 13 bases between. The TCR sequence derives from a man between 35 and 55 years old with acute or convalescent COVID-19. This sequence joins TRBV7-8 and TRBJ1-5, with D tentatively TRBD1 (6 bases). Sequences were obtained from peripheral blood. This CDR3 is CASSLSGALDQPQHF. CDR3 sequence (DNA): TGTGCCAGCAGCTTATCAGGGGCTTTGGATCAGCCCCAGCATTTT.